This TCR beta chain emerged from a study of cytomegalovirus exposure and HLA in healthy donors (dated by TCRdb to about 2017). Regarding the research as a whole: The roughly 650 repertoires of the first cohort and the 120 or so validation repertoires were produced on the same platform, according to a later analysis. The study aimed to test whether cataloging public T cell receptors could reveal signatures of past pathogen exposure. In addition to the first cohort of 500 to 850 subjects, a separate validation cohort of 120 different subjects was used. The study combined high-throughput TCR immunosequencing, statistical association of individual TCRs with disease status, and machine learning to predict cytomegalovirus infection status. What the research found in general, with its limitations: All 110 or so repertoires were used to score co-occurrence in the validation cohort in a later analysis, because that analysis had no HLA typing for the cohort. A later analysis found that TCRs clustered in the first cohort also tended to co-occur in the approximately 120 validation repertoires, with approximately 94% of cluster scores above 0. It was suggested by the authors that the approach could potentially be generalized to other disease states and immunological phenotypes. The study gave a list of over 150 TCR beta chains associated with cytomegalovirus. A few of the identified cytomegalovirus-associated TCR beta chains were confirmed in vitro to be specific for cytomegalovirus antigens. Across donors, most TCR sequences were observed very rarely, whereas some public TCRs were present in many individuals. Cytomegalovirus status was reported to be diagnosed by the classifier with high specificity and sensitivity in both the original and validation cohorts.

Concerning this clone itself: Its antigen is not yet known. One base away there is no much larger clone; base qualities are not given.

V drops 0 bases and J drops 10 bases, leaving 13 bases in between. From cysteine to phenylalanine, the CDR3 is 13 amino acids long. The read is trimmed to its CDR3 DNA, 39 bases read in frame from base 1. Sequences SGHDT (CDR1) and YYEEEE (CDR2) are obtained from the germline V gene. The receptor library was made with the immunoSEQ multiplex PCR assay. The authors' pipeline ran thus. A statistical classification framework was built for diagnosing cytomegalovirus status from the catalog of TCR beta chain sequences. TCRdb took over this immuneACCESS table, retaining in-frame rearrangements with V and J assigned. Such tables are incomplete; in checked studies, under half of the missing clones stem from an unresolved V gene, and the remainder is unexplained. V, J and clone size are those of that table, while D and trimming were read from the DNA. The sample profile shows about 180,000 clones; approximately 90% of them were found once. 1.4% of the sample belongs to the ten largest clones.

The donors were included in the validation cohort of 90 to 150 subjects, a group kept apart from the roughly 700-subject first cohort. This receptor was identified in a woman aged 25 to 39 in good health and CMV-seronegative. The sequence joins TRBV5-6 to TRBJ1-1; TRBD1 is a weak D gene call, 6 bases matching. Sequencing was performed on PBMCs. The base sequence is TGTGCCAGCAGCTTGGCCGGCAGGGGCGTAGCTTTCTTT. It translates as CASSLAGRGVAFF.